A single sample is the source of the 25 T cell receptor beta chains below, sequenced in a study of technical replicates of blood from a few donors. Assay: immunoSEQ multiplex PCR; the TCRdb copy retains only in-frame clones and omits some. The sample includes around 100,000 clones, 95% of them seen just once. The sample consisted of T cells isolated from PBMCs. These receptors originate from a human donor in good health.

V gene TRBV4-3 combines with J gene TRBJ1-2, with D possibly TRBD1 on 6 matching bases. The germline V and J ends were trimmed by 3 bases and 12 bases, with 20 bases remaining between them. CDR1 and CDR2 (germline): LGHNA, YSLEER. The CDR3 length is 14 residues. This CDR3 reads CASSQGYPNRVDTF. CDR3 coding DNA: TGCGCCAGCAGCCAGGGCTATCCGAACAGGGTAGACACCTTC.

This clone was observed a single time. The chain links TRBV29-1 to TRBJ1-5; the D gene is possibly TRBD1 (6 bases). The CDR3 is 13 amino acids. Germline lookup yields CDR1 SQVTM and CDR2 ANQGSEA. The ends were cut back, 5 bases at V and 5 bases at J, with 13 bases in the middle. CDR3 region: CSVYTGLDQPQHF. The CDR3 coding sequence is TGCAGCGTTTATACAGGGTTAGATCAGCCCCAGCATTTT.

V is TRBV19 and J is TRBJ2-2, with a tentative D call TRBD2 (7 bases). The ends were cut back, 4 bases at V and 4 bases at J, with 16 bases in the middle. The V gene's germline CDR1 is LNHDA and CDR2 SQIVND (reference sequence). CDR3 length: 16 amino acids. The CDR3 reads CASSKGGGLPTGELFF. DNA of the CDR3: TGTGCCAGTAGTAAGGGGGGAGGGCTCCCCACCGGGGAGCTGTTTTTT.

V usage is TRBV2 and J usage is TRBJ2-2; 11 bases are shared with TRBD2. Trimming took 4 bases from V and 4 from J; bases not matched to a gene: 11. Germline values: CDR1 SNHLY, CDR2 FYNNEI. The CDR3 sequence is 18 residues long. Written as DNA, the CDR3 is TGTGCCAGCAGTGGAAGGGTAGCGGGAGGGCCTGGCACCGGGGAGCTGTTTTTT. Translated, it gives CASSGRVAGGPGTGELFF.

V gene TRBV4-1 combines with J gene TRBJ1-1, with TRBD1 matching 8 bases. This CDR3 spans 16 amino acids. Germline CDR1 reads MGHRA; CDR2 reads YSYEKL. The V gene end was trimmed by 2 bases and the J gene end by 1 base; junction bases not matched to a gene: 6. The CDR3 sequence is CASSQKPGGENTEAFF. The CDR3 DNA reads TGCGCCAGCAGCCAAAAGCCAGGGGGCGAGAACACTGAAGCTTTCTTT.

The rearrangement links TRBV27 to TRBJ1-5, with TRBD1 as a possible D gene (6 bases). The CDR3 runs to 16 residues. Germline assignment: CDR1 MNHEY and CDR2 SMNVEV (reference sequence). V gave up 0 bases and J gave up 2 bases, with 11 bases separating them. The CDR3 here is CASSLSRAGGNQPQHF. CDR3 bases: TGTGCCAGCAGTTTATCGAGGGCAGGGGGCAATCAGCCCCAGCATTTT.

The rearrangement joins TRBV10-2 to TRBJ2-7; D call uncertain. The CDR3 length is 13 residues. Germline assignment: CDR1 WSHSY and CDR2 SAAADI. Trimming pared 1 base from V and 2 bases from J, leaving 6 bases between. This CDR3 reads CASSEYSPYEQYF. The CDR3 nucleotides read TGCGCCAGCAGTGAGTACTCCCCCTACGAGCAGTACTTC.

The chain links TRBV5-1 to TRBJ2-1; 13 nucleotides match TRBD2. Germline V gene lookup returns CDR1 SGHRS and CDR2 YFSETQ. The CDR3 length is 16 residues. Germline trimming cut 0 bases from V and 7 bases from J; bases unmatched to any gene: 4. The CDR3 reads CASSLGGLAGPNEQFF. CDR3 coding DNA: TGCGCCAGCAGCTTGGGGGGACTAGCGGGACCGAATGAGCAGTTCTTC.

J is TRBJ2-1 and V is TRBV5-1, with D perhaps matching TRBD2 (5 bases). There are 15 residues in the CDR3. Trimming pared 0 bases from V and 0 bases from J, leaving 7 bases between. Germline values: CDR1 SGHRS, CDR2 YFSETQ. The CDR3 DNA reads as TGCGCCAGCAGCTTGGGAGCGGACTCCTACAATGAGCAGTTCTTC. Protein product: CASSLGADSYNEQFF.

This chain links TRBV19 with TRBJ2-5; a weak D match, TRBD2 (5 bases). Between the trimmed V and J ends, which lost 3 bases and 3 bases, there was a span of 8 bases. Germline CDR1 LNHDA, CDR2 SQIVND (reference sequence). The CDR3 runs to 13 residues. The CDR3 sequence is CASSMDGEETQYF. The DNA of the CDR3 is TGTGCCAGTAGTATGGACGGGGAAGAGACCCAGTACTTC.

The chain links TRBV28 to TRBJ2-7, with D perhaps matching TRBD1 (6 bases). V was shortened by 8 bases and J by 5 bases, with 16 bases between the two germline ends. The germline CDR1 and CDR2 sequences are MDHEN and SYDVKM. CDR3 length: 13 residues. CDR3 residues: CASGFIGTNEQYF. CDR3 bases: TGTGCCAGCGGCTTCATCGGGACAAACGAGCAGTACTTC.

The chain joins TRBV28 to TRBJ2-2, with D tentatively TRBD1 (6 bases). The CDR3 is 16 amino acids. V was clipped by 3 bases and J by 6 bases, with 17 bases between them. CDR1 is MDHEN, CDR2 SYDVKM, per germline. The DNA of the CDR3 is TGTGCCAGCAGTTTGGGTACCGTGACAGGCTCCGGGGAGCTGTTTTTT. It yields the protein CASSLGTVTGSGELFF.

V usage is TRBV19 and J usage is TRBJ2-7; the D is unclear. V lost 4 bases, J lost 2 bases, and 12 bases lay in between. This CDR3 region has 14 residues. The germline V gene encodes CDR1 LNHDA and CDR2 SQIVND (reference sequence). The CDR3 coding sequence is TGTGCCAGTAGTACAGCCCTGGGCCCCTACGAGCAGTACTTC. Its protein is CASSTALGPYEQYF.

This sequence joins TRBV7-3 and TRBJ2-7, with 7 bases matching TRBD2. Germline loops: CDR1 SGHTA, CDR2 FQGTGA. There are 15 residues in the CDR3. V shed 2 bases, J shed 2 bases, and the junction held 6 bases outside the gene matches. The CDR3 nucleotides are TGTGCCAGCAGCTTAGAGCAGCGGGGAACCTACGAGCAGTACTTC. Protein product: CASSLEQRGTYEQYF.

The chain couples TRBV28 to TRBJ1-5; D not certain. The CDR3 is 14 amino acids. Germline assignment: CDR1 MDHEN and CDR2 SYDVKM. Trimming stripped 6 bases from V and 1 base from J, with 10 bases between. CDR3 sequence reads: CASRNTQSNQPQHF. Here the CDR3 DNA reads TGTGCCAGCAGAAACACACAGAGCAATCAGCCCCAGCATTTT. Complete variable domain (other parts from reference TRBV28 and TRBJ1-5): DVKVTQSSRYLVKRTGEKVFLECVQDMDHENMFWYRQDPGLGLRLIYFSYDVKMKEKGDIPEGYSVSREKKERFSLILESASTNQTSMYLCASRNTQSNQPQHFGDGTRLSIL.

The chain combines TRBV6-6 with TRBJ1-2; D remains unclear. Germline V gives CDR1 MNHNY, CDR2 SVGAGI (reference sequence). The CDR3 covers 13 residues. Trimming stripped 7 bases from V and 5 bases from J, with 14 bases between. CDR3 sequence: CASIHGQSYGYTF. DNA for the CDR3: TGTGCCAGCATCCATGGGCAGTCTTATGGCTACACCTTC.

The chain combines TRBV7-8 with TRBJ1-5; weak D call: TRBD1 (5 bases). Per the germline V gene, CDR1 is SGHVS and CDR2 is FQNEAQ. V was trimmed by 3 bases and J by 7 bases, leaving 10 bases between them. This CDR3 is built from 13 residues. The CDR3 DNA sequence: TGTGCCAGCAGCTTTTCGGGGGAGCAGCCCCAGCATTTT. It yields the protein CASSFSGEQPQHF.

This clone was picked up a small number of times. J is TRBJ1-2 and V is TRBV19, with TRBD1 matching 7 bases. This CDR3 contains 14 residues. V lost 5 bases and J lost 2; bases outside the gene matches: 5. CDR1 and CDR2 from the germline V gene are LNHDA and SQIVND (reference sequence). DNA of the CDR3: TGTGCCAGTAGTCCGTGGGACAGCAACTATGGCTACACCTTC. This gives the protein CASSPWDSNYGYTF. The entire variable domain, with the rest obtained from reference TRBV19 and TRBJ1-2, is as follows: DGGITQSPKYLFRKEGQNVTLSCEQNLNHDAMYWYRQDPGQGLRLIYYSQIVNDFQKGDIAEGYSVSREKKESFPLTVTSAQKNPTAFYLCASSPWDSNYGYTFGSGTRLTVV.

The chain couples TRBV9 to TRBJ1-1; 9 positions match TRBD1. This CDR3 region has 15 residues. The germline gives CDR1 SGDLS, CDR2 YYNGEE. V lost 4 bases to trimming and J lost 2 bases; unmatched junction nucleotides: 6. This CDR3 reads CASSPGDRDNTEAFF. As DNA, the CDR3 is TGTGCCAGCAGCCCCGGGGACAGGGACAACACTGAAGCTTTCTTT.

This CDR3 is CASSTRTSGTAGELFF. CDR3 nucleotides: TGTGCCAGCAGCACTCGGACTAGCGGGACCGCCGGGGAGCTGTTTTTT. The rearrangement joins TRBV7-3 to TRBJ2-2; 12 nucleotides line up with TRBD2. In germline, CDR1 is SGHTA, CDR2 FQGTGA. The J segment lost 6 bases and the V segment lost 5 bases, leaving 7 bases of the junction unmatched. The CDR3 length is 16 residues.

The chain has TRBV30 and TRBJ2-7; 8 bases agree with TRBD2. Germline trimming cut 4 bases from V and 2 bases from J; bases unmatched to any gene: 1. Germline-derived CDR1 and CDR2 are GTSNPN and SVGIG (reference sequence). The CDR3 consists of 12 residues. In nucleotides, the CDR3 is TGTGCCTGGACGGGGGGGCCCTACGAGCAGTACTTC. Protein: CAWTGGPYEQYF. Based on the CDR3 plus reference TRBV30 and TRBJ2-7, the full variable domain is SQTIHQWPATLVQPVGSPLSLECTVEGTSNPNLYWYRQAAGRGLQLLFYSVGIGQISSEVPQNLSASRPQDRQFILSSKKLLLSDSGFYLCAWTGGPYEQYFGPGTRLTVT.

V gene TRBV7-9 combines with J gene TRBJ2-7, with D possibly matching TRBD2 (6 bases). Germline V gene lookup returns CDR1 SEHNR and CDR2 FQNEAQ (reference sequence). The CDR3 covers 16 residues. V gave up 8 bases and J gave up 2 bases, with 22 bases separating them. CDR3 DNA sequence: TGTGCCAGCTCCATCTCCCCCGGGGGTTTCCCCTACGAGCAGTACTTC. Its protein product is CASSISPGGFPYEQYF.

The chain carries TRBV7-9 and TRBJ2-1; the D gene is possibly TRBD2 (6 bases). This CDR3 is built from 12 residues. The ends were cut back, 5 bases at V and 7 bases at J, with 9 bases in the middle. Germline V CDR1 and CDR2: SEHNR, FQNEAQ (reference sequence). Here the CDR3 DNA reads TGTGCCAGCAGCGGGACTGTGAATGAGCAGTTCTTC. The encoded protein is CASSGTVNEQFF.

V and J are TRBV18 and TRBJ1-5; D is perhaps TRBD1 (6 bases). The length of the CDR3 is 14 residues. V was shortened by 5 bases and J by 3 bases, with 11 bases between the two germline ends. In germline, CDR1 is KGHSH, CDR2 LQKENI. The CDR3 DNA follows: TGTGCCAGCTCATATACAGGGTACAATCAGCCCCAGCATTTT. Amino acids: CASSYTGYNQPQHF. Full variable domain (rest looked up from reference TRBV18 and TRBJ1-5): NAGVMQNPRHLVRRRGQEARLRCSPMKGHSHVYWYRQLPEEGLKFMVYLQKENIIDESGMPKERFSAEFPKEGPSILRIQQVVRGDSAAYFCASSYTGYNQPQHFGDGTRLSIL.

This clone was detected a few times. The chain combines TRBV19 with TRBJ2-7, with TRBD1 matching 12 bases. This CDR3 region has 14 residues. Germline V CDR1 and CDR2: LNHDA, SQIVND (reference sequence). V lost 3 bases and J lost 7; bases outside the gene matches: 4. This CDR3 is CASSMGQGAWEQYF. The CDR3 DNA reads TGTGCCAGTAGTATGGGACAGGGGGCCTGGGAGCAGTACTTC.